The clone carrying this TCR beta chain was observed once. The source of the sample is a study of blood T cell repertoires in COVID-19. Study at large: Sources were T cells, B-cell-depleted T cells, or PBMCs; the material itself was cDNA or gDNA.

In the original processing: Reference gene primer amplification in the assay estimated nucleated cell counts. Repertoires were generated with immunoSEQ multiplex PCR, while TCRdb's copy carries only in-frame clones and drops some. The DNA gave D and trimming, while V, J and clone size come from that table. The table shows some 400,000 clones, with more than 80% occurring only once. Those enrolled, adults aged roughly 18 to 90 years, came from around 25 US areas. Participant-given clinical history determined each cohort assignment. Germline V gene sequence: CDR1 KGHDR, CDR2 SFDVKD. The CDR3 has 14 amino acids. Trimming took off 9 bases at V and 5 bases at J, with 18 bases between the two ends.

Sequencing was carried out using PBMCs or T cells enriched from blood (not recorded which). The chain carries TRBV24-1 and TRBJ1-2, with a possible D match to TRBD1 (5 bases). The TCR was taken from a young man who had recovered from COVID-19. The CDR3 DNA is TGTGCCACCGAACCCGGGCAGGGCCTATATGGCTACACCTTC. Its protein is CATEPGQGLYGYTF.